The 22 T cell receptor beta chains below come from one sample, sequenced in a study of T cells in localized non-small cell lung cancer. Sequenced by immunoSEQ multiplex PCR; TCRdb stores in-frame clones only, minus some. The sample holds tens of thousands of clones; approximately 80% are singletons and the top ten take 7.8%. This sample comprised PBMCs, obtained before any cancer treatment. The source of these receptors is a man aged 40 to 75 with stage II lung adenocarcinoma.

This clone was detected once. This chain uses TRBV19 with TRBJ2-1; tentative D call: TRBD2 (6 bases). V was pared by 4 bases and J by 4 bases, with 14 bases between. The CDR3 length is 15 residues. Germline V lookup: CDR1 LNHDA, CDR2 SQIVND (reference sequence). CDR3 DNA: TGTGCCAGTAGTACGTTGACTAGGCCATACAATGAGCAGTTCTTC. It encodes CASSTLTRPYNEQFF. Full variable domain (remainder filled in from reference TRBV19 and TRBJ2-1): DGGITQSPKYLFRKEGQNVTLSCEQNLNHDAMYWYRQDPGQGLRLIYYSQIVNDFQKGDIAEGYSVSREKKESFPLTVTSAQKNPTAFYLCASSTLTRPYNEQFFGPGTRLTVL.

The chain joins TRBV7-2 to TRBJ2-5; 10 bases are a match to TRBD1. This CDR3 is 14 amino acids long. Germline-derived CDR1 and CDR2 are SGHTA and FQGNSA. V lost 6 bases and J lost 5; bases outside the gene matches: 6. CDR3 DNA: TGTGCCAGCAGTCTGGACAGGGGGACGGAGACCCAGTACTTC. This codes for CASSLDRGTETQYF.

The chain is built from TRBV19 and TRBJ2-1; a weak D match, TRBD1 (5 bases). V dropped 1 base and J dropped 5 bases, with 15 bases sitting between them. The CDR3 covers 16 residues. Germline V gives CDR1 LNHDA, CDR2 SQIVND (reference sequence). The CDR3 reads CASSIASGWENNEQFF. Here the CDR3 DNA reads TGTGCCAGTAGTATAGCTTCAGGGTGGGAAAACAATGAGCAGTTCTTC.

With respect to this clone: Germline is not matched at one junction end, which may reflect a read error. The genes are TRBV4-2 and TRBJ1-1, with TRBD1 as a possible D gene (6 bases). The CDR3 has 13 residues. The germline V gene has CDR1 LGHNA and CDR2 YNFKEQ. The CDR3 loop is CASTLFVGAPGQF. CDR3 in DNA: TGTGCCAGCACCTTATTTGTGGGGGCTCCGGGGCAATTT.

Sample share makes this clone medium-sized. The CDR3 loop is CASSRASRDTEAFF. CDR3 nucleotide sequence: TGTGCCAGTAGTAGGGCGTCCAGGGACACTGAAGCTTTCTTT. V is TRBV19 and J is TRBJ1-1; possibly TRBD1 for D (5 bases). Per the germline V gene, CDR1 is LNHDA and CDR2 is SQIVND (reference sequence). Trimming shortened V by 4 bases and J by 3 bases, and 12 bases separated the two germline ends. This CDR3 contains 14 residues.

This clone showed up just a few times. The chain employs TRBV6-6 and TRBJ1-5, with TRBD1 matching over 7 bases. After removal of 5 bases from V and 5 bases from J, the junction contained 6 bases not matched to a gene. The CDR3 covers 14 residues. Germline V gives CDR1 MNHNY, CDR2 SVGAGI (reference sequence). CDR3 sequence reads: CASSATGRDQPQHF. The CDR3 DNA follows: TGTGCCAGCAGTGCGACAGGGAGGGATCAGCCCCAGCATTTT.

The genes are TRBV5-4 and TRBJ1-2; TRBD1 matches at 12 bases. Trimming at V came to 3 bases and at J to 10 bases, leaving 19 bases not matched to a gene. The CDR3 is 18 residues long. CDR1 is SGHNT and CDR2 is YYREEE in the germline V gene (reference sequence). In nucleotides, the CDR3 is TGTGCCAGCAGCTCTCCTGGGGGGACAGGGGGCGAGCTAGCGGTCTACACCTTC. Protein sequence: CASSSPGGTGGELAVYTF. Full variable domain (outside the CDR3, taken from reference TRBV5-4 and TRBJ1-2): ETGVTQSPTHLIKTRGQQVTLRCSSQSGHNTVSWYQQALGQGPQFIFQYYREEENGRGNFPPRFSGLQFPNYSSELNVNALELDDSALYLCASSSPGGTGGELAVYTFGSGTRLTVV.

The chain's CDR3 is CASSGAGQPQETQYF. The CDR3 DNA reads TGTGCCAGCAGTGGAGCGGGACAGCCCCAGGAGACCCAGTACTTC. The V gene is TRBV2, the J gene TRBJ2-5; D tentatively fits TRBD1 or TRBD2 (7 bases each). Germline V gives CDR1 SNHLY, CDR2 FYNNEI. The CDR3 runs 15 residues. V lost 4 bases and J 5 bases, leaving 17 bases between the germline ends. The full variable domain, in which reference TRBV2 and TRBJ2-5 provide the parts outside the CDR3, is EPEVTQTPSHQVTQMGQEVILRCVPISNHLYFYWYRQILGQKVEFLVSFYNNEISEKSEIFDDQFSVERPDGSNFTLKIRSTKLEDSAMYFCASSGAGQPQETQYFGPGTRLLVL.

The chain combines TRBV5-1 with TRBJ2-7; TRBD1 or TRBD2 may be the D gene (5 bases each). The V gene lost 2 bases and the J gene lost 5 bases, with 8 bases spanning the gap. The CDR3 has 12 residues. Germline V CDR1 and CDR2: SGHRS, YFSETQ. The CDR3 spells CASSLEGHEQYF. The CDR3 nucleotides are TGCGCCAGCAGCTTAGAGGGACACGAGCAGTACTTC.

This sequence joins TRBV11-2 and TRBJ1-2; the match to TRBD1 covers 11 bases. The germline V gene encodes CDR1 SGHAT and CDR2 FQNNGV. This CDR3 has 16 residues. J gave up 3 bases and V 3 bases, and 6 bases lay outside the gene matches. The CDR3 DNA sequence: TGTGCCAGCAGCTTCCAGGGGACAGGGGGAGACTATGGCTACACCTTC. Translated, it gives CASSFQGTGGDYGYTF. Based on the CDR3 plus reference TRBV11-2 and TRBJ1-2, the full variable domain is EAGVAQSPRYKIIEKRQSVAFWCNPISGHATLYWYQQILGQGPKLLIQFQNNGVVDDSQLPKDRFSAERLKGVDSTLKIQPAKLEDSAVYLCASSFQGTGGDYGYTFGSGTRLTVV.

The chain is built from TRBV5-1 and TRBJ2-5, with 8 positions matching TRBD1. Germline assignment: CDR1 SGHRS and CDR2 YFSETQ. V lost 7 bases and J lost 5; bases outside the gene matches: 4. This CDR3 region has 12 residues. The CDR3 sequence: CASGQGFETQYF. The CDR3 bases are TGCGCCAGCGGACAGGGTTTTGAGACCCAGTACTTC.

The chain joins TRBV5-1 to TRBJ2-3; 13 bases are shared with TRBD2. The germline gives CDR1 SGHRS, CDR2 YFSETQ. The CDR3 sequence is 16 residues long. J gave up 1 base and V 3 bases, and 2 bases lay outside the gene matches. CDR3 loop: CASSSGLAGGTDTQYF. The CDR3 bases are TGCGCCAGCAGCTCCGGACTAGCGGGGGGCACAGATACGCAGTATTTT.

This chain connects TRBV5-4 to TRBJ1-1, with 8 positions matching TRBD1. The germline V gene has CDR1 SGHNT and CDR2 YYREEE (reference sequence). The CDR3 is 17 residues long. V lost 0 bases to trimming and J lost 4 bases; unmatched junction nucleotides: 11. The CDR3 DNA follows: TGTGCCAGCAGCTTGGGAGGATTCCCCAGGGGGCCCACTGAAGCTTTCTTT. Its protein is CASSLGGFPRGPTEAFF.

The chain links TRBV27 to TRBJ1-5, with a possible D match to TRBD1 (6 bases). CDR3 length: 14 amino acids. Germline lookup yields CDR1 MNHEY and CDR2 SMNVEV (reference sequence). The ends were cut back, 7 bases at V and 2 bases at J, with 12 bases in the middle. CDR3 sequence: CASNIQGRNQPQHF. Here the CDR3 DNA reads TGTGCCAGCAACATACAGGGTCGCAATCAGCCCCAGCATTTT.

CDR3 region: CASSYSLYNEQFF. The DNA for the CDR3 is TGTGCCAGTAGTTATTCCCTCTACAATGAGCAGTTCTTC. V usage is TRBV19 and J usage is TRBJ2-1; no reliable D call. CDR1 and CDR2 from the germline V gene are LNHDA and SQIVND (reference sequence). The CDR3 sequence is 13 residues long. Trimming removed 5 bases from V and 3 bases from J, with 8 bases in between.

This rearrangement joins TRBV2 to TRBJ2-5; 10 nucleotides agree with TRBD2. The CDR3 contains 14 residues. The junction had 4 bases not matched to a gene; V was cut back by 8 bases and J by 1 base. From germline, CDR1 is SNHLY and CDR2 FYNNEI. CDR3 amino acids: CASLQRGGQETQYF. CDR3 sequence (DNA): TGTGCCAGCCTTCAGCGGGGGGGCCAAGAGACCCAGTACTTC.

This clone is judged medium-sized. The identical CDR3 is also encoded by other nucleotide sequences in the sample. The J gene is TRBJ1-1, the V gene TRBV4-1; no reliable D call. Germline V gene sequence: CDR1 MGHRA, CDR2 YSYEKL. V dropped 5 bases and J dropped 1 base, with 11 bases sitting between them. This CDR3 has 14 amino acids. The CDR3 DNA is TGCGCCAGCAGCACCCGGACCGAGAACACTGAAGCTTTCTTT. It is translated as CASSTRTENTEAFF.

The chain joins TRBV19 to TRBJ2-2, with 9 nucleotides matching TRBD1. The germline CDR1 and CDR2 sequences are LNHDA and SQIVND (reference sequence). The trim removed 1 base at V and 6 bases at J, leaving 9 bases unmatched. CDR3 size: 17 residues. CDR3 DNA: TGTGCCAGTAGTATAGCCCCGGGACAGGGAATGCCCGGGGAGCTGTTTTTT. It encodes CASSIAPGQGMPGELFF.

This clone has more than one count but fewer than ten. The chain links TRBV7-9 to TRBJ1-5; D is ambiguous. This CDR3 spans 12 amino acids. Trimming took 3 bases from V and 4 from J, leaving 4 bases between them. Germline CDR1 is SEHNR and CDR2 is FQNEAQ (reference sequence). CDR3 loop: CASSFLNQPQHF. The CDR3 nucleotides are TGTGCCAGCAGCTTCTTAAATCAGCCCCAGCATTTT.

This clone was seen more than once but under ten times. V is TRBV2 and J is TRBJ2-3; 10 bases align to TRBD1. Germline assignment: CDR1 SNHLY and CDR2 FYNNEI. V was clipped by 6 bases and J by 6 bases; unmatched bases: 6. CDR3 size: 14 residues. This chain's CDR3 is CASSWDRGADTQYF. Here the CDR3 DNA reads TGTGCCAGCAGCTGGGACAGGGGAGCGGATACGCAGTATTTT.

With respect to this clone: Compared with germline, one end of the junction differs, possibly owing to a read error. This chain joins TRBV6-5 and TRBJ2-1, with 7 bases identical to TRBD1. The CDR3 extends over 16 amino acids. Germline-derived CDR1 and CDR2 are MNHEY and SVGAGI. This CDR3 is CASSYSGTALYNEQFF. CDR3 nucleotides: TGTGCCAGCAGCTACTCCGGGACAGCCCTATACAATGAGCAGTTCTTC.

With respect to this clone: The same CDR3 arises from other DNA sequences in this sample as well. The chain is built from TRBV6-5 and TRBJ2-7, with TRBD2 matching 8 bases. The length of the CDR3 is 14 residues. Germline assignment: CDR1 MNHEY and CDR2 SVGAGI. The V and J ends lost 8 bases and 10 bases, in that order; junction bases with no gene match: 16. In DNA form, the CDR3 reads TGTGCCAGCCGTACCTTCGGGGGGGCGCGAGAACAGTACTTC. Amino acids: CASRTFGGAREQYF.